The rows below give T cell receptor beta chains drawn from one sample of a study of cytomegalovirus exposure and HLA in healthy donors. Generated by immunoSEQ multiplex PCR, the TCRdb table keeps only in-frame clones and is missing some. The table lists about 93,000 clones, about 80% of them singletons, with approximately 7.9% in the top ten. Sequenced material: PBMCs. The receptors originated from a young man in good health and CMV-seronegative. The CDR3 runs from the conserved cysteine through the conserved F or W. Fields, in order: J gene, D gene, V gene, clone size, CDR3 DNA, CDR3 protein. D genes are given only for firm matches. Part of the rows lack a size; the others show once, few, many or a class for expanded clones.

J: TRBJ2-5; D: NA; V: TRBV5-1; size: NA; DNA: TGCGCCAGCAGCTTGGGGGCGGGACCCCAAGAGACCCAGTACTTC; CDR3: CASSLGAGPQETQYF
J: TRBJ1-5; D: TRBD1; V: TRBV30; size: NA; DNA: TGTGCCTGGAGTATCGACAGGGCCAATCAGCCCCAGCATTTT; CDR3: CAWSIDRANQPQHF
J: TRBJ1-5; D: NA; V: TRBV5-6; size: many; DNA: TGTGCCAGCAGCGGGGGGACTAATCAGCCCCAGCATTTT; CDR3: CASSGGTNQPQHF
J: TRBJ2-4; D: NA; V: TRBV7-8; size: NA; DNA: TGTGCCAGCAGCTTAGTAGAGTACCAAAACATTCAGTACTTC; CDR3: CASSLVEYQNIQYF
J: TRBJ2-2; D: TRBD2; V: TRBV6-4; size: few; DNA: TGTGCCAGCAGTGACGGGACTAGCACCGGGGAGCTGTTTTTT; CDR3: CASSDGTSTGELFF
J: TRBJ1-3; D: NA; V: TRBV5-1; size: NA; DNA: TGCGCCAGCAGCCAGAGAGACAGGTTCTCTGGAAACACCATATATTTT; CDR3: CASSQRDRFSGNTIYF
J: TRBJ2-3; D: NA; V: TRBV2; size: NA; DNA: TGTGCCAGCAGTTCCCTAGACAGTACAGATACGCAGTATTTT; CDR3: CASSSLDSTDTQYF
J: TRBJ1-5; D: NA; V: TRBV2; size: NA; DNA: TGTGCCAGCAGTGAATATAGGGGGAATTTGCAGCCCCAGCATTTT; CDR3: CASSEYRGNLQPQHF
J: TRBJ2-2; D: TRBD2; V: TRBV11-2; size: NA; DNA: TGTGCCAGCAGCTCCCGGGGGGGAACCGGGGAGCTGTTTTTT; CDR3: CASSSRGGTGELFF
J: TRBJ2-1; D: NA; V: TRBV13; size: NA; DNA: TGTGCCAGCAGCTTATTGGGGCTCAAAGAACAGAATGAGCAGTTCTTC; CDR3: CASSLLGLKEQNEQFF
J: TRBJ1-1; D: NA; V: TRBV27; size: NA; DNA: TGTGCCAGCAGTCCGCGGCGGCCGGCCCGAGAGGTCGGTGAAGCTTTCTTT; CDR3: CASSPRRPAREVGEAFF
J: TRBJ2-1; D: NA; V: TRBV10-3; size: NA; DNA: TGTGCCATCAGTGAGTCCTTAAGCGTAAGCTCCTACAATGAGCAGTTCTTC; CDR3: CAISESLSVSSYNEQFF
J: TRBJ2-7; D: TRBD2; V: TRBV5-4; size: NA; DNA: TGTGCCAGCAGCAATAGACTAGCGTCCTCCTCCTACGAGCAGTACTTC; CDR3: CASSNRLASSSYEQYF
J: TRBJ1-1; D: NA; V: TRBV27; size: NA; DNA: TGTGCCACTCGGGGGGGACGTTGGACTGAAGCTTTCTTT; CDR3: CATRGGRWTEAFF
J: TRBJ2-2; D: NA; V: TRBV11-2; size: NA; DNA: TGTGCCAGCAGCCCCGGACAGACGAACACCGGGGAGCTGTTTTTT; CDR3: CASSPGQTNTGELFF
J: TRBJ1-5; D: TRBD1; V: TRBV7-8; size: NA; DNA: TGTGCCAGCAGCTTAGAAGTGACAGGGGATCGCAATCAGCCCCAGCATTTT; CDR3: CASSLEVTGDRNQPQHF
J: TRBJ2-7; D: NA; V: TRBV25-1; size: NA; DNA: TGTGCCAGCAGTGAGGGACACAGCTCCTACGAGCAGTACTTC; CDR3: CASSEGHSSYEQYF
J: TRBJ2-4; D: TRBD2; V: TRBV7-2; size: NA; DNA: TGTGCCAGCAGCTTATTCCCCCTAGCGGGAGTTGGAGACGAGAACATTCAGTACTTC; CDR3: CASSLFPLAGVGDENIQYF
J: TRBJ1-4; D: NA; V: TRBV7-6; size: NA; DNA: TGTGCCAGCAGCGAAACAGGTGCAACTAATGAAAAACTGTTTTTT; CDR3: CASSETGATNEKLFF
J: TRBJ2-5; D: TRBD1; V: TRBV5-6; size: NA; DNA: TGTGCCAGCAGCTCTAGGATGACAGGGGCAGAGACCCAGTACTTC; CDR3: CASSSRMTGAETQYF
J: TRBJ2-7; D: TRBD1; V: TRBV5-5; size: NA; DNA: TGTGCCAGCCAACAGGGGCCGCGAAGCTCCTACGAGCAGTACTTC; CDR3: CASQQGPRSSYEQYF
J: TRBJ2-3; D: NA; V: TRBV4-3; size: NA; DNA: TGCGCCAGCAGCCAAGAAGGAGGACTCCGAGGAAGGGCAACAGATACGCAGTATTTT; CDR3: CASSQEGGLRGRATDTQYF
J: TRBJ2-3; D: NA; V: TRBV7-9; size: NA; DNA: TGTGCCAGCAGCTTAGCAGGGGTAGATACGCAGTATTTT; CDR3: CASSLAGVDTQYF
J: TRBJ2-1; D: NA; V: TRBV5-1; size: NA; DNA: TGCGCCAGCAGCTTTGGGACTCTCTCAGGTGAGCAGTTCTTC; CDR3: CASSFGTLSGEQFF
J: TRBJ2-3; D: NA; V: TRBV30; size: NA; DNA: TGTGCCTGGAGGCGGGCAGGGAGTGGGGGCGATACGCAGTATTTT; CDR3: CAWRRAGSGGDTQYF
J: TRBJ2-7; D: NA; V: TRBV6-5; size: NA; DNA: TGTGCCAGCAGTTACTCGGGGACAAGCAGTACCGAGCAGTACTTC; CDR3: CASSYSGTSSTEQYF
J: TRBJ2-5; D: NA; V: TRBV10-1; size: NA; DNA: TGCGCCAGCAGCCGGTCCCACGAGGCGACCCAGTACTTC; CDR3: CASSRSHEATQYF
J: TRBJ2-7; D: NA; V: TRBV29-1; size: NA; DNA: TGCAGCTTTAAGAGCTCCTACGAGCAGTACTTC; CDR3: CSFKSSYEQYF
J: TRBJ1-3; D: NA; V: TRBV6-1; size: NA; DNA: TGTGCCAGCAGTGAATACGGTATCACCTCTGGAAACACCATATATTTT; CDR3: CASSEYGITSGNTIYF
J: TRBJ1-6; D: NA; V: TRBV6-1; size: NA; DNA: TGTGCCAGCGGGACCACGGACAGTAGTCCACCCCTCCACTTT; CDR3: CASGTTDSSPPLHF
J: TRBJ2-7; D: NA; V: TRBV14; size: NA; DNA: TGTGCCAGCAGCCAAGGGAACAGATACTACGAGCAGTACTTC; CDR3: CASSQGNRYYEQYF
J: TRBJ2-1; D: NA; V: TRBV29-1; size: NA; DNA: TGCAGCGTTGGTTCACCTATTCCCGGCGGTGAGCAGTTCTTC; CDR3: CSVGSPIPGGEQFF
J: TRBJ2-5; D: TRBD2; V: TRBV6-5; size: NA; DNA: TGTGCCAGCAGACGGGGGGTTGAGGGGACCCAGTACTTC; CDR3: CASRRGVEGTQYF
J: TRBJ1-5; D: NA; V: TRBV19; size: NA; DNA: TGTGCCAGTAGTCAAACAGGGTATAGCAATCAGCCCCAGCATTTT; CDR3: CASSQTGYSNQPQHF
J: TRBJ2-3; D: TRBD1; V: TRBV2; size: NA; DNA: TGTGCCAGCAGTTATGGACAGGGGGCAGATACGCAGTATTTT; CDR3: CASSYGQGADTQYF
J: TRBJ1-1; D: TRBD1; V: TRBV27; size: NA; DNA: TGTGCCAGCAGCCTAACTTCTCTTAGGGGGCTAACCACTGAAGCTTTCTTT; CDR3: CASSLTSLRGLTTEAFF
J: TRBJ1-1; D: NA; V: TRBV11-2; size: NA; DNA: TGTGCCAGCAGCTTACAGGGTATGAACACTGAAGCTTTCTTT; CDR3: CASSLQGMNTEAFF
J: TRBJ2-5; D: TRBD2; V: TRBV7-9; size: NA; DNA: TGTGCCAGCAGCCCAAAGCGGGGGAACCAAGAGACCCAGTACTTC; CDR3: CASSPKRGNQETQYF
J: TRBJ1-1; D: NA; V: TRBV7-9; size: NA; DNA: TGTGCCAGCGGGGGGGGACTATACACTGAAGCTTTCTTT; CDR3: CASGGGLYTEAFF
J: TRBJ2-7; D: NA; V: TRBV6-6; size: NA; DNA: TGTGCCAGCAGTTATTCCCCTTCCTACGAGCAGTACTTC; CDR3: CASSYSPSYEQYF
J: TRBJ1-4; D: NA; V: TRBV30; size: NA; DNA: TGTGCCTGGAGGCGTGGCGGGAGGCGAATTGAAAAACTGTTTTTT; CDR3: CAWRRGGRRIEKLFF
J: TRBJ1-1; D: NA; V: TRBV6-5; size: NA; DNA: TGTGCCAGCAGTTATGGCAGTACGAACACTGAAGCTTTCTTT; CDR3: CASSYGSTNTEAFF
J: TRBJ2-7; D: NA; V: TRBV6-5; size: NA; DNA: TGTGCCAGCAGACCCGACAGGTCCGACGAGCAGTACTTC; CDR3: CASRPDRSDEQYF